This T cell receptor (beta chain) was sequenced for a study of T cells in Graves' hyperthyroidism and ophthalmopathy (dated by TCRdb to between 2017 and 2020). In the study overall: Peripheral blood was collected at initial diagnosis, before any treatment. For training and testing, the approximately 97 patients in the discovery cohort were randomly divided in a 7:3 ratio. Thyroid tissue and blood T-cell repertoires from several Graves' hyperthyroidism patients were also compared in the study. The paper describes TCR Vbeta CDR3 sequencing of 120 to 150 peripheral blood samples, made up of 43 ophthalmopathy patients, some 76 hyperthyroidism patients and 17 progressor patients. Following sampling, methimazole starting at 30 mg daily was given to hyperthyroidism patients, and high-dose intravenous methylprednisolone was given to ophthalmopathy patients. A discovery cohort of about 100 patients, about 44 with Graves' ophthalmopathy and more than 55 with stable Graves' hyperthyroidism, was used to find distinguishing TCR V-J signatures. An independent validation cohort of about 19 hyperthyroidism patients and about 16 patients who later progressed to ophthalmopathy tested prospective prediction of ophthalmopathy. Overall results and qualifications from the work: No statistical method was used to set the sample size in advance, and investigators knew the group allocation. Most expanded thyroid clonotypes (frequency above 0.001) were also found in blood, which suggests that blood repertoires may mirror thyroid immune responses. During validation, the model predicted progression to ophthalmopathy a median of about 6.5 months ahead of onset, with around 71% sensitivity and 72% to 80% specificity. In cross-validation, a model built on a 13 V-J signature told ophthalmopathy apart from stable hyperthyroidism with under 90% sensitivity and 81% to 82% specificity, and in testing the same model reached 80%/75%.

Amplification of TCR beta CDR3 regions was carried out from RNA transcripts. The TCR CDR3 was subjected to a first round of RT-PCR using the HTBI primer set and the Qiagen OneStep RT-PCR kit. A second multiplex PCR round built the libraries, followed by size selection and purification. The libraries were sequenced on an Illumina HiSeq2000 using paired-end 100 bp reads. In the authors' own workflow: SOAPnuke was used to process the raw data, removing reads that contained adapters or uncalled bases, had a mean Phred below 15, or lacked an exact match to the constant primer or identifier. High-quality paired reads were merged with COPE v1.2.5, and unique nucleotide sequences were defined as clonotypes. MiTCR v1.1 was used to align the clonotypes against IMGT TRBV, TRBD and TRBJ reference segments. The analysis was restricted to V-J combinations with a frequency above 0.0001, which together covered 99.2% of the repertoires. The TCS score was defined as F50 (clonal expansion) divided by E x V (chaos), with BLOSUM62-based TCRdist calculated between CDR3 peptides within each V-J. Welch's t-statistics and random forest reduced fewer than 550 V-J features to 10 to 15, which were used in a naive Bayes classifier (R e1071). TCRdb redid the processing of the public reads, applying fastp at Q25 and MiXCR, and retained in-frame beta chains. Entries are consolidated by CDR3 protein sequence, retaining the most common genes and DNA. The V and J calls and clone size are TCRdb's, not the authors'. The sample data list roughly 500,000 distinct CDR3 sequences, and about 15% of these were observed just once. The ten largest clones capture 5% to 7% of the sample.

This clonotype occurred many times. Its specific antigen is unknown. No qualities accompany the bases; no much larger clone lies one base away. Hyperthyroidism patients were aged 18 to 65 years and newly diagnosed, with disease duration of less than 2 months. Any patient with an uncontrolled infection, another autoimmune disease, pregnancy or lactation was excluded. Clinical symptoms, serum thyroxine and TRAb, thyroid ultrasound, and orbital computed tomography formed the basis for the diagnoses. Blood from progressor patients was drawn when they were first diagnosed with hyperthyroidism, before any ophthalmopathy symptoms appeared. PBMCs were isolated from 7.5 to 10 ml of fresh peripheral blood by Ficoll-Paque density gradient centrifugation. Progressor patients were first diagnosed with Graves' hyperthyroidism and then developed ophthalmopathy during follow-up. Total RNA was extracted with Trizol reagent, and quality was checked on an Agilent 2100 Bioanalyzer.

Trimming takes 1 base off V and 5 bases off J; junction bases not matched to a gene: 9. From a lookup of the germline V gene (reference sequence), CDR1 and CDR2 are DFQATT and SNEGSKA. The CDR3 sequence holds 15 residues, the cysteine and phenylalanine included. Only the CDR3 part of the read is kept: 45 bases, read in frame from the first base. The sample was blood. This TCR was recovered from a woman aged 25-40 years with Graves' hyperthyroidism that later progressed to Graves' ophthalmopathy. Recombination connected TRBV20-1 to TRBJ2-3, and TRBD2 matches 7 of the central bases. The base sequence is TGCAGTGCTAGAGTTAAGCGGGAAATAGAAGATACGCAGTATTTT. Translation gives CSARVKREIEDTQYF.